This TCR beta chain was identified during a study of neoadjuvant anti-PD-1 for oral cavity cancer. The germline V gene encodes CDR1 ENHRY and CDR2 SYGVKD. The CDR3 totals 16 residues. V lost 6 bases and J lost 0, with 17 bases in between. This clone showed up just a few times. Its target is unknown. Stage II-IVA oral cavity squamous cell carcinoma was new and untreated by systemic or radiation therapy. Study observations and caveats: Treg/Th17 ratio rose with pretreatment blood and fell with post-treatment tumor TCRbeta clonality.

Assay used: immunoSEQ multiplex PCR; TCRdb lists only in-frame clones, some missing. The sample lists 9,500 to 15,000 clones, around three fifths occurring once. The chain carries TRBV10-3 and TRBJ1-2; D gene unclear. This receptor was taken from a person aged 40 to 85 with oral cavity squamous cell carcinoma. The donor label of this sample is uncertain. The specimen comprised tumor tissue, sampled before nivolumab (anti-PD-1) treatment. For the CDR3, the DNA is TGTGCCATCAGAATCGTCACGGCAGGAGCTAACTATGGCTACACCTTC. Translation: CAIRIVTAGANYGYTF.